This T cell receptor beta chain is drawn from a study of blood T cell repertoires in COVID-19. Study details: Specimens from acute and convalescent COVID-19 originated in the United States, Italy and Spain.

As handled by the study authors: Estimation of nucleated cell counts relied on the amplification of reference gene primers. Sequenced by immunoSEQ multiplex PCR; TCRdb stores in-frame clones only, minus some. The DNA was the basis for D and trimming; V, J and clone size are from that table. The sample lists about 110,000 clones, around 85% occurring once. The Seattle patients joined while their infection was active and were tracked longitudinally afterward. The sample consisted of peripheral blood. The sequence derives from an older woman with COVID-19, enrolled during active disease.

Here the CDR3 reads CASSPSRGSSNEQFF. The CDR3, as DNA: TGTGCCAGCAGCCCCTCACGGGGAAGTTCCAATGAGCAGTTCTTC. This chain joins TRBV5-5 and TRBJ2-1, with a possible D match to TRBD2 (5 bases). V lost 4 bases, J lost 6 bases, and 17 bases lay in between. CDR1 is SGHKS, CDR2 YYEKEE, per germline (reference sequence). This CDR3 region has 15 residues.